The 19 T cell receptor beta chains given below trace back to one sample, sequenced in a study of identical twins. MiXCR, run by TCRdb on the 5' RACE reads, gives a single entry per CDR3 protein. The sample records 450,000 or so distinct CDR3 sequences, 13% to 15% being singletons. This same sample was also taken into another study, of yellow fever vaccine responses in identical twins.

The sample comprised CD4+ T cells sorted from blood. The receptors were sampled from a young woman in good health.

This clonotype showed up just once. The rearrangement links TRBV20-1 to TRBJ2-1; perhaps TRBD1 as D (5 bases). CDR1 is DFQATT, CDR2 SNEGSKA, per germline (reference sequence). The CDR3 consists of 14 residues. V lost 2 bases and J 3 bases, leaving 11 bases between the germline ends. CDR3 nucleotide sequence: TGCAGTGCTAGACGTCAGGGTTACTACAATGAGCAGTTCTTC. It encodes CSARRQGYYNEQFF.

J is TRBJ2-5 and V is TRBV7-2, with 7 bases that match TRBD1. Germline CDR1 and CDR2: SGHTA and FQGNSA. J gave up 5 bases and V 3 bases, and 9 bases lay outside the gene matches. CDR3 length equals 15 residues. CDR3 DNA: TGTGCCAGCAGCTTCGACAGGGCGCCCCGGGAGACCCAGTACTTC. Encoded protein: CASSFDRAPRETQYF.

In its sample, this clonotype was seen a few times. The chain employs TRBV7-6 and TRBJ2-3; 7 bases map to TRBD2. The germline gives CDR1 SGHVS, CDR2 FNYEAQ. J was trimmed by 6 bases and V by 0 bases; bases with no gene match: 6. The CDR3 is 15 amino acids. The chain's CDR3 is CASSLAQREGDTQYF. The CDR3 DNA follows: TGTGCCAGCAGCTTAGCGCAGAGGGAGGGGGATACGCAGTATTTT.

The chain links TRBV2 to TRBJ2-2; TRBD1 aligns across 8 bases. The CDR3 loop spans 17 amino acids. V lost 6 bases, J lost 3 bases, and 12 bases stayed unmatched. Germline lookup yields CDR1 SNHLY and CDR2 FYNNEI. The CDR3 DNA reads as TGTGCCAGCAGCGCCTACAGGACAGGGCCCCACACCGGGGAGCTGTTTTTT. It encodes CASSAYRTGPHTGELFF.

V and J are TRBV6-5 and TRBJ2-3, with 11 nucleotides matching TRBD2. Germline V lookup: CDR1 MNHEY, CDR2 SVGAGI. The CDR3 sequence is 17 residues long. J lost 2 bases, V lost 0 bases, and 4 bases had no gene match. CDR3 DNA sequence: TGTGCCAGCAGTTACTCGAGACTAGCGGGAATCACAGATACGCAGTATTTT. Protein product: CASSYSRLAGITDTQYF.

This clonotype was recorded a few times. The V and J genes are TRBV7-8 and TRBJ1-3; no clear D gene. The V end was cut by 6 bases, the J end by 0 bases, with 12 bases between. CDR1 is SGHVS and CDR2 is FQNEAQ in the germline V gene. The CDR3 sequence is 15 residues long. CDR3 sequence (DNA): TGTGCCAGCAGTTTGCTCGGCGACTCTGGAAACACCATATATTTT. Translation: CASSLLGDSGNTIYF.

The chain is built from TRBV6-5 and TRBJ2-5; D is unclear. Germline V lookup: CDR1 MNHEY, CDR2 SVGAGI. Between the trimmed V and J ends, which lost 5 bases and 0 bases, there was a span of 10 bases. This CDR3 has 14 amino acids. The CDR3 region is CASSHPRHQETQYF. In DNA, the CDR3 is TGTGCCAGCAGTCACCCGAGACACCAAGAGACCCAGTACTTC.

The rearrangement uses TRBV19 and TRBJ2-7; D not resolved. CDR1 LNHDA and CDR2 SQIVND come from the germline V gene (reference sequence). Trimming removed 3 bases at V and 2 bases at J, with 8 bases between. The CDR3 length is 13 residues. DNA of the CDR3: TGTGCCAGTAGTATTGGCAGCCCCTACGAGCAGTACTTC. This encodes CASSIGSPYEQYF.

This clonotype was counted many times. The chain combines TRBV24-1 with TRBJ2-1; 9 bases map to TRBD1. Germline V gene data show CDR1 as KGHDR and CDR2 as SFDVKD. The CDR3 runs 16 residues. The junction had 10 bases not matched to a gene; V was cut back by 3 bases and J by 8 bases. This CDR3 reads CATSDTGTGTGDEQFF. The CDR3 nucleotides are TGTGCCACCAGTGATACCGGGACAGGGACTGGGGATGAGCAGTTCTTC.

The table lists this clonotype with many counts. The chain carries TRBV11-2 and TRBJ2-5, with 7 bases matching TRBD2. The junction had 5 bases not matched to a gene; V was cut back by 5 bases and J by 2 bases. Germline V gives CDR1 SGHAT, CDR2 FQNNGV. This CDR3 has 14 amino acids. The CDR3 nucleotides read TGTGCCAGCAGCGGATCGGGGGGTCAAGAGACCCAGTACTTC. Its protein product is CASSGSGGQETQYF. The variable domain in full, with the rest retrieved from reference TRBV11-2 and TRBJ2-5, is EAGVAQSPRYKIIEKRQSVAFWCNPISGHATLYWYQQILGQGPKLLIQFQNNGVVDDSQLPKDRFSAERLKGVDSTLKIQPAKLEDSAVYLCASSGSGGQETQYFGPGTRLLVL.

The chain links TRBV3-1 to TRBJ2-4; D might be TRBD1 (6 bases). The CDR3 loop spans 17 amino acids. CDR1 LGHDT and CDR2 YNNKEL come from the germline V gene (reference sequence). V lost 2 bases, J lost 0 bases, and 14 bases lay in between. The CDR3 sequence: CASSQRGQIIAKNIQYF. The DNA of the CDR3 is TGTGCCAGCAGCCAACGGGGACAAATTATAGCCAAAAACATTCAGTACTTC. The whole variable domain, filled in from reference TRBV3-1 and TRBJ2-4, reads DTAVSQTPKYLVTQMGNDKSIKCEQNLGHDTMYWYKQDSKKFLKIMFSYNNKELIINETVPNRFSPKSPDKAHLNLHINSLELGDSAVYFCASSQRGQIIAKNIQYFGAGTRLSVL.

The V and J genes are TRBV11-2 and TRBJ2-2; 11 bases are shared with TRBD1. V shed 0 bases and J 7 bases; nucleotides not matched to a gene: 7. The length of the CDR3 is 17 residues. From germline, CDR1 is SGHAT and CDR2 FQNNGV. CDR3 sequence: CASSLDPDRGRGGELFF. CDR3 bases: TGTGCCAGCAGCTTAGACCCGGACAGGGGGCGTGGCGGGGAGCTGTTTTTT.

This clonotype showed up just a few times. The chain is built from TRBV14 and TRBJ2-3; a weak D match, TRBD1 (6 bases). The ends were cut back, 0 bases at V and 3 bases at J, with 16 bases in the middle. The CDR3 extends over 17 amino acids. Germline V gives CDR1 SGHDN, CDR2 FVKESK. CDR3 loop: CASSQELGRGFTDTQYF. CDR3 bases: TGTGCCAGCAGCCAAGAACTGGGCAGGGGTTTTACAGATACGCAGTATTTT.

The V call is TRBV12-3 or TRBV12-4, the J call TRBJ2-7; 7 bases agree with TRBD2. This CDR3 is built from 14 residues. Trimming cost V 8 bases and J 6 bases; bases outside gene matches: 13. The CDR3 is CASSSTGGSFEQYF. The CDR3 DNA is TGTGCCAGCTCCTCAACCGGCGGGAGCTTCGAGCAGTACTTC.

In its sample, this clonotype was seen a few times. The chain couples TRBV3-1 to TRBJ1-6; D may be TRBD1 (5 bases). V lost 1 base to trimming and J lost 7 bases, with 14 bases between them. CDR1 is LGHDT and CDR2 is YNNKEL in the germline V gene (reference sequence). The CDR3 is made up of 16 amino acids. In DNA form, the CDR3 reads TGTGCCAGCAGCCAAGTCTCCTCCCGGGGGAATTCACCCCTCCACTTT. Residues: CASSQVSSRGNSPLHF.

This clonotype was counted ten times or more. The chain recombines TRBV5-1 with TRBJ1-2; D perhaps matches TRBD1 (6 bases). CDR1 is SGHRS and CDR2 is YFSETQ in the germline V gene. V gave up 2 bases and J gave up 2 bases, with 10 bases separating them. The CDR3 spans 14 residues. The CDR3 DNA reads TGCGCCAGCAGCTTCCGGACAGAGAACTATGGCTACACCTTC. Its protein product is CASSFRTENYGYTF.

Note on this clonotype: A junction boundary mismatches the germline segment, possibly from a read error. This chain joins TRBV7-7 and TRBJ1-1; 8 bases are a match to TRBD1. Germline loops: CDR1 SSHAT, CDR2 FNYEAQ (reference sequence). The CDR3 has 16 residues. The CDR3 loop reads CASSPEDREINTEAFF. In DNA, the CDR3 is TGTGCTAGCAGCCCCGAGGACAGGGAGATTAACACTGAAGCTTTCTTT.

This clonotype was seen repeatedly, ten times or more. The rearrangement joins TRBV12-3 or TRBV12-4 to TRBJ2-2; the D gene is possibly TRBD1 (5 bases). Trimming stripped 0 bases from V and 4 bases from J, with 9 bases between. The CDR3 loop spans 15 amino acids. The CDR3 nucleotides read TGTGCCAGCAGTTTAGCGGGGCAGATCACCGGGGAGCTGTTTTTT. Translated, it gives CASSLAGQITGELFF.

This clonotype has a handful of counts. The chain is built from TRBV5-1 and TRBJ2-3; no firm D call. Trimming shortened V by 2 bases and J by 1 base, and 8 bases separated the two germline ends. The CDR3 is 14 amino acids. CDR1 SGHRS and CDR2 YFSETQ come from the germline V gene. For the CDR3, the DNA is TGCGCCAGCAGCTTACCCACTCGCACAGATACGCAGTATTTT. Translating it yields CASSLPTRTDTQYF.